One TCR beta chain is described in this entry. TCRdb used MiXCR to reprocess the 5' RACE reads, holding one entry per CDR3 protein. This table has about 64,000 distinct CDR3 sequences, about 11% appearing once. This specimen comes from a study of early T cells in non-severe SARS-CoV-2 infection. Study as a whole: Alpha and beta chains were unpaired, from unsorted whole-blood bulk RNA.

The CDR3 covers 15 residues. Trimming took 2 bases from V and 11 from J; bases not matched to a gene: 7. The V gene's germline CDR1 is MNHEY and CDR2 SVGAGI. This specimen consisted of whole blood, obtained at baseline. The clonotype originates from an adult who was a healthcare worker with PCR-confirmed SARS-CoV-2 infection or an uninfected control (not recorded which). This sequence joins TRBV6-5 and TRBJ2-1, with TRBD2 matching 12 bases. DNA of the CDR3: TGTGCCAGCAGTTACGGGCTAGCGGGGGGGCAGAAGCAGTTCTTC. Translating it yields CASSYGLAGGQKQFF.